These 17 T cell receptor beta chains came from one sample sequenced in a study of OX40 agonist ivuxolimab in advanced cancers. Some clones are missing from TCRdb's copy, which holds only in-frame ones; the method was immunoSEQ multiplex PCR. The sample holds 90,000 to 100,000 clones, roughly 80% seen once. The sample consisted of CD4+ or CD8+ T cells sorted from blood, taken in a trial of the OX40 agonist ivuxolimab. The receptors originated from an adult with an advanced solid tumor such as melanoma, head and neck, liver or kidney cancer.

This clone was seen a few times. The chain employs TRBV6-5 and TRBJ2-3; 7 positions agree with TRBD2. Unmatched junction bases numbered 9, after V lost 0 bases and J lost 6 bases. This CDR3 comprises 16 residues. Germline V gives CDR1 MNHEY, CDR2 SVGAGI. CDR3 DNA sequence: TGTGCCAGCAGTTACTCTGCGTTCGGCGGGAGTGATACGCAGTATTTT. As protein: CASSYSAFGGSDTQYF.

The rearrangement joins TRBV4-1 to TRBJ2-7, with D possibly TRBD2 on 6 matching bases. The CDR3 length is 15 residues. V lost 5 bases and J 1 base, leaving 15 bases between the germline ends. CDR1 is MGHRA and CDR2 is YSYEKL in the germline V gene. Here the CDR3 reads CASSSTPSVSYEQYF. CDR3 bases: TGCGCCAGCAGCTCCACACCTAGCGTTTCCTACGAGCAGTACTTC.

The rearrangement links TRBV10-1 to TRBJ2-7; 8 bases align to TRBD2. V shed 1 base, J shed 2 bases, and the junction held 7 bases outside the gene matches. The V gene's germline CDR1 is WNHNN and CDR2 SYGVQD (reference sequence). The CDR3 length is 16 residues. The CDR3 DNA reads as TGCGCCAGCAGTGAGTTAGCGGGGCTCGACCCCTACGAGCAGTACTTC. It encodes CASSELAGLDPYEQYF.

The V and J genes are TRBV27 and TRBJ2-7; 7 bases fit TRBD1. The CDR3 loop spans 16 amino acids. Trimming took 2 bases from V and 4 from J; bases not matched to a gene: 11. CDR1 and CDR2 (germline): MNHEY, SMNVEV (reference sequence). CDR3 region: CASSLKGGGLTYEQYF. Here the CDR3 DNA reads TGTGCCAGCAGTTTAAAAGGGGGCGGTTTAACTTACGAGCAGTACTTC.

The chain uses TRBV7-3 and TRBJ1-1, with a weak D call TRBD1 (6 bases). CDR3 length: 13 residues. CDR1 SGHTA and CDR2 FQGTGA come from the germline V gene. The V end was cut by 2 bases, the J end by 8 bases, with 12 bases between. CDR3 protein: CASSLHGQPEAFF. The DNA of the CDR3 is TGTGCCAGCAGCTTACATGGACAGCCCGAAGCTTTCTTT.

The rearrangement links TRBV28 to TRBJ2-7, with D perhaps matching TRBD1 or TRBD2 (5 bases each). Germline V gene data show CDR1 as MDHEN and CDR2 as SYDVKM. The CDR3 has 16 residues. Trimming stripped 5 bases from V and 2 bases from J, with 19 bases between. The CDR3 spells CASSLRWDVQTYEQYF. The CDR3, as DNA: TGTGCCAGCAGTCTCCGGTGGGACGTACAGACCTACGAGCAGTACTTC.

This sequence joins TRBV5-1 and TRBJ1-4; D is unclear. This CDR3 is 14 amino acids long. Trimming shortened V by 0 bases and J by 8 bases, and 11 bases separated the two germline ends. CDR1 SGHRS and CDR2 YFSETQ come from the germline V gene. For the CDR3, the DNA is TGCGCCAGCAGCTTGGGACCAATAGAGGAAAAACTGTTTTTT. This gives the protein CASSLGPIEEKLFF.

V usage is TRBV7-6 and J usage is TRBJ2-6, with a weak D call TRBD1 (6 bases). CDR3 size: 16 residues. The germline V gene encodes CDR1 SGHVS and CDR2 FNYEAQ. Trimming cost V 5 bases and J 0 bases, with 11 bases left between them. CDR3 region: CASSQGIHSGANVLTF. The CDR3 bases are TGTGCCAGCAGCCAGGGGATCCACTCTGGGGCCAACGTCCTGACTTTC. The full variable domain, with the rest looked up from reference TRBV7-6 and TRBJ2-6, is GAGVSQSPRYKVTKRGQDVALRCDPISGHVSLYWYRQALGQGPEFLTYFNYEAQQDKSGLPNDRFSAERPEGSISTLTIQRTEQRDSAMYRCASSQGIHSGANVLTFGAGSRLTVL.

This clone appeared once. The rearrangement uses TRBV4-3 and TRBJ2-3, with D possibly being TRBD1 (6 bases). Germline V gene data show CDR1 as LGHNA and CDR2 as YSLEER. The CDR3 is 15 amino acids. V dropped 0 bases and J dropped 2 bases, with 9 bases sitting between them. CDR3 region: CASSQEGADTDTQYF. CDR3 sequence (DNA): TGCGCCAGCAGCCAAGAGGGGGCAGACACAGATACGCAGTATTTT.

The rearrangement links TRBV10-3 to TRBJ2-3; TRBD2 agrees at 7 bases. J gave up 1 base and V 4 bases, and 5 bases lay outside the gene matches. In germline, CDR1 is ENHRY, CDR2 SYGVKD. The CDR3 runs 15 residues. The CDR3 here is CAISVGGGGTDTQYF. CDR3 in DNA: TGTGCCATCAGTGTCGGGGGAGGGGGCACAGATACGCAGTATTTT.

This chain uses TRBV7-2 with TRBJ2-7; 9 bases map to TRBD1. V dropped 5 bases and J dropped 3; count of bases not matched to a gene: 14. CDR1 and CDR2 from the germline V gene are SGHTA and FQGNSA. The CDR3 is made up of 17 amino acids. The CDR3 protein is CASSPLPPGQGFYEQYF. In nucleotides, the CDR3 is TGTGCCAGCAGCCCCCTACCCCCGGGACAGGGTTTCTACGAGCAGTACTTC.

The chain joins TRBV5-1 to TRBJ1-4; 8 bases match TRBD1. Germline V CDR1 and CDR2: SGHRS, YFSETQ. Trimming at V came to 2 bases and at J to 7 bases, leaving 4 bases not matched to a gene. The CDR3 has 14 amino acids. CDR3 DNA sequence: TGCGCCAGCAGCTTTCAGGGGGCTTCTGAAAAACTGTTTTTT. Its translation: CASSFQGASEKLFF.

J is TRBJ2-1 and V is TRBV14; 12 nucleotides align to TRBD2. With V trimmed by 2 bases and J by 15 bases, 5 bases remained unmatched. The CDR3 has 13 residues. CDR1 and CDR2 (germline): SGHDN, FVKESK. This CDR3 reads CASSQLRTSGMFF. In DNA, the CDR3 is TGTGCCAGCAGCCAACTTAGGACTAGCGGGATGTTCTTC.

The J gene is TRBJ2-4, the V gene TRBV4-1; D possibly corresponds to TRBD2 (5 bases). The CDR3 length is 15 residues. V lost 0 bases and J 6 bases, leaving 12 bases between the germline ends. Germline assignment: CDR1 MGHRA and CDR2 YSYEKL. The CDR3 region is CASSQDNGNPNIQYF. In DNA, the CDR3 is TGCGCCAGCAGCCAAGATAACGGGAATCCAAACATTCAGTACTTC.

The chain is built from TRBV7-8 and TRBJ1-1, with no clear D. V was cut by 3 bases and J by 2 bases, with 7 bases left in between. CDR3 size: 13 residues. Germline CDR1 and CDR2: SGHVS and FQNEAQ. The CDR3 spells CASSLGKNTEAFF. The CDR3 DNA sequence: TGTGCCAGCAGCTTGGGGAAAAACACTGAAGCTTTCTTT.

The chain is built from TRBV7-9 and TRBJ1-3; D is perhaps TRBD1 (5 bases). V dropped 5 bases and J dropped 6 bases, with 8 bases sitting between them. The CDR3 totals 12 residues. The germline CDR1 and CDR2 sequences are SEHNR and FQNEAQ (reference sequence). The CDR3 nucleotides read TGTGCCAGCAGCGAGGGACCAAACACCATATATTTT. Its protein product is CASSEGPNTIYF.

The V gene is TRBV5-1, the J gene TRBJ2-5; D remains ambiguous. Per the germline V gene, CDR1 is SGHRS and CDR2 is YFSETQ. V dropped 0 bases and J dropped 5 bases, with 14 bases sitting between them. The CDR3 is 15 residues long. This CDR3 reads CASSLVSWGAETQYF. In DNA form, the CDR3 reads TGCGCCAGCAGCTTGGTATCATGGGGTGCGGAGACCCAGTACTTC.